This T cell receptor beta chain was retrieved from a study of blood T cell repertoires in COVID-19. The overall study: Acute-phase and convalescent COVID-19 samples originated in the United States, Italy and Spain.

Methods used by the authors: Estimated nucleated cell counts came from reference gene primer amplification. Using immunoSEQ multiplex PCR, the repertoire was profiled, and TCRdb retains in-frame clones only, with some absent. That table furnishes V, J and clone size, whereas the DNA furnished D and trimming. The sample lists about 370,000 clones, 89% seen once, with under 4% in the top ten. This CDR3 comprises 15 residues. Germline CDR1 SGHRS, CDR2 YFSETQ. After removal of 5 bases from V and 0 bases from J, the junction contained 6 bases not matched to a gene. The chain joins TRBV5-1 to TRBJ2-3; TRBD1 agrees at 7 bases. The clonotype was recovered from a woman younger than 45 with COVID-19, enrolled during active disease. The source material was peripheral blood. CDR3 nucleotides: TGCGCCAGCAGACTAACAGGGGCTAGCACAGATACGCAGTATTTT. Amino acid sequence: CASRLTGASTDTQYF.